This T cell receptor (beta chain) was captured by sequencing in a study of T cells after somatic rescue of genetic block. TCRdb keeps only in-frame clones here, not all; method: immunoSEQ multiplex PCR. Of about 72,000 clones in the sample, just over 90% were seen once. Trimming left V 8 bases short and J 3 bases short, with 8 bases between. Germline V gene lookup returns CDR1 MDHEN and CDR2 SYDVKM. The CDR3 length is 11 residues. The chain carries TRBV28 and TRBJ2-7, with D uncertain. Input material: peripheral blood mononuclear cells (PBMCs). The receptor was isolated from a man between 25 and 39 years old. The CDR3 region has the DNA TGTGCCAGCTACTCTGGCTACGAGCAGTACTTC. Translating gives CASYSGYEQYF.